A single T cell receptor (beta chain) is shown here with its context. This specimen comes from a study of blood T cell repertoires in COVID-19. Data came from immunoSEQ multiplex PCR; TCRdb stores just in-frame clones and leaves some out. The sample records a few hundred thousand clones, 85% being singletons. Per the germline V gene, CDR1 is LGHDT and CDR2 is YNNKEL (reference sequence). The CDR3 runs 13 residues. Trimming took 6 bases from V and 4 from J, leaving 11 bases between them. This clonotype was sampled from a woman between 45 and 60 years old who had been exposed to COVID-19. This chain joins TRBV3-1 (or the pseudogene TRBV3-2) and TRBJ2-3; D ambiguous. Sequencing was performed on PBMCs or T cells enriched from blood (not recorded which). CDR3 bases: TGTGCCAGCAGTCCGTTCTTCCCAGATACGCAGTATTTT. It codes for CASSPFFPDTQYF.